These T cell receptor beta chains were read from a single sample in a study of CXCR3-negative and CXCR3-positive naive CD8 T cells. No DNA is given; TCRdb re-called the 5' RACE reads and lists each CDR3 protein once. This sample's table has approximately 53,000 distinct CDR3 sequences. The specimen sequenced was memory CD8+ T cells from blood. The receptors come from a human donor in good health. Some clones in this sample may be carry-over from other donors' samples. The CDR3 runs from the conserved cysteine through the conserved F or W. Only part of the rows carry a size: once, few, many, or a class if the clone is expanded.

j_call v_call clone_size cdr3_aa
TRBJ1-5 TRBV28 - CASSGTGFSFNQPQHF
TRBJ1-1 TRBV5-1 - CASSLVAAVYAVNTEAFF
TRBJ1-1 TRBV28 - CASRPRRTGRTEAFF
TRBJ2-1 TRBV3-1 - CASSPGGLGGEQFF
TRBJ1-3 TRBV29-1 - CSARGGAENTIYF
TRBJ2-7 TRBV4-3 - CASSSGTGLYEQYF
TRBJ2-1 TRBV18 - CASSPTGGNNEQFF
TRBJ2-7 TRBV29-1 - CSVRQGVTYEQYF
TRBJ2-1 TRBV2 - CASLLGSRSYNEQFF
TRBJ2-2 TRBV19 - CASSSPGLNTGELFF
TRBJ1-5 TRBV6-5 - CASSSDGMGPQHF
TRBJ1-1 TRBV6-5 - CASSYDTANTEAFF
TRBJ2-3 TRBV6-6 - CASSLPPRQGGADTQYF
TRBJ1-1 TRBV7-9 - CASSLGAANTEAFF
TRBJ2-7 TRBV6-2/TRBV6-3 - CASSPPPWGSDYEQYF
TRBJ1-1 TRBV19 - CAVTENTEAFF
TRBJ1-1 TRBV3-1 - CASSHTGGTEAFF
TRBJ2-1 TRBV10-2 - CASSVPGQGPYNEQFF
TRBJ2-4 TRBV14 - CASSQEAPWVAGGHGENIQYF
TRBJ2-3 TRBV1 - CTSSQGHGAGTDTQYF
TRBJ2-5 TRBV13 - CASSFNGPQETQYF
TRBJ2-1 TRBV5-1 - CASSLGSGGHNEQFF
TRBJ1-5 TRBV12-3/TRBV12-4 - CASSLSAGRYQPQHF
TRBJ1-5 TRBV19 - CASSKTGSNQPQHF
TRBJ2-1 TRBV20-1 - CSARALLGSYNEQFF
TRBJ2-5 TRBV29-1 - CSVDGTDPQETQYF
TRBJ1-1 TRBV20-1 medium-sized CSARQAGNTEAFF
TRBJ1-2 TRBV29-1 - CSVVFSATGGGFGYTF